One and the same sample provided the 3 T cell receptor beta chains below, sequenced in a study of T cell responses to AZD1222 COVID-19 vaccine. Assay used: immunoSEQ multiplex PCR; TCRdb lists only in-frame clones, some missing. The sample contains 100,000 to 150,000 clones, 80% to 90% of which appear only once. The material was peripheral blood, obtained on day 0 of AZD1222 vaccination. The receptors here all came from an adult in good health.

This clone has a handful of counts. The V call is TRBV6-7, the J call TRBJ1-5, with no clear D. TRBV6-7 is known as an ORF, though its function is uncertain. The CDR3 spans 13 residues. Trimming removed 2 bases at V and 5 bases at J, with 7 bases between. Written as DNA, the CDR3 is TGTGCCAGCAGTTACACCAAAGATCAGCCCCAGCATTTT. This encodes CASSYTKDQPQHF.

The V and J genes are TRBV2 and TRBJ2-1; 12 bases fit TRBD2. This CDR3 region has 15 residues. Germline V gene lookup returns CDR1 SNHLY and CDR2 FYNNEI. J was trimmed by 6 bases and V by 6 bases; bases with no gene match: 6. The CDR3 loop is CASRRLAGDTNEQFF. CDR3 sequence (DNA): TGTGCCAGCAGGAGACTAGCGGGGGACACCAATGAGCAGTTCTTC.

This chain uses TRBV10-3 with TRBJ2-3; D could derive from TRBD1 or TRBD2 (5 bases each). The V end was cut by 8 bases, the J end by 6 bases, with 15 bases between. The CDR3 loop spans 13 amino acids. CDR1 is ENHRY and CDR2 is SYGVKD in the germline V gene. For the CDR3, the DNA is TGTGCCATCCAACTCGGGGCGCCCGATACGCAGTATTTT. It translates to CAIQLGAPDTQYF.